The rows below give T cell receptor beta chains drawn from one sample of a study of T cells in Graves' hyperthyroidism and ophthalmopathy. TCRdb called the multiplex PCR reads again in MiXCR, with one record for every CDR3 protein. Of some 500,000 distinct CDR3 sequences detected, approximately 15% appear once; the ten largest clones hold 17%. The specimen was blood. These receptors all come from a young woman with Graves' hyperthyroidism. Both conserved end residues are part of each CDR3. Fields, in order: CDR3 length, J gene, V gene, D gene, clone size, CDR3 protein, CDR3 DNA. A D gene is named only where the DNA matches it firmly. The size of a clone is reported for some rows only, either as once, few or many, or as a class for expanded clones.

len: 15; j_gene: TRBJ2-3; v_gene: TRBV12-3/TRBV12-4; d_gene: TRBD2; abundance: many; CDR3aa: CASRPHGGGTDTQYF; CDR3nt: TGTGCCAGCAGACCTCACGGGGGGGGGACGGATACGCAGTATTTT
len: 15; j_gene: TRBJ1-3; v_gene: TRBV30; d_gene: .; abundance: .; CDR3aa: CAWSPWGENGNTIYF; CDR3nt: TGTGCCTGGAGTCCCTGGGGGGAGAATGGAAACACCATATATTTT
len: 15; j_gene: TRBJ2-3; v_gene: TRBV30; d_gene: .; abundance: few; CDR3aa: CAWSPLTGIGDTQYF; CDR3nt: TGTGCCTGGAGCCCCCTGACAGGAATAGGGGACACGCAGTATTTT
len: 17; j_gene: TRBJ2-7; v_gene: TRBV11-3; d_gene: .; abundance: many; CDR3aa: CASSFGFGDISPYEQYF; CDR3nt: TGTGCCAGCAGCTTTGGGTTTGGGGACATCTCCCCCTACGAGCAGTACTTC
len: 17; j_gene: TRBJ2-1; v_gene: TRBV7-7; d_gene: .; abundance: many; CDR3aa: CASSLLSGSASYNEQFF; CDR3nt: TGTGCCAGCAGCTTACTAAGCGGGTCCGCCTCCTACAATGAGCAGTTCTTC
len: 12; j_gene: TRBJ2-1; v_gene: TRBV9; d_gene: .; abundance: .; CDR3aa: CASSGVYNEQFF; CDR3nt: TGTGCCAGCAGCGGGGTCTACAATGAGCAGTTCTTC
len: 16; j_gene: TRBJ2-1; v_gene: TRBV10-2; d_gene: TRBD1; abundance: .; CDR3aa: CASSDPGQPLYNEQFF; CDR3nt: TGCGCCAGCAGTGACCCGGGACAGCCACTCTACAATGAGCAGTTCTTC
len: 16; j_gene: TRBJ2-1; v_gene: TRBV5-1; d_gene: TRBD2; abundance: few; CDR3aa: CASSFGGLAAYNEQFF; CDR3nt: TGCGCCAGCAGCTTTGGTGGCCTAGCGGCCTACAATGAGCAGTTCTTC
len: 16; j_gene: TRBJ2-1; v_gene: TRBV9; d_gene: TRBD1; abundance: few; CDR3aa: CASSSRTGVVSEEQFF; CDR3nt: TGTGCCAGCAGCTCCCGGACAGGGGTAGTTTCAGAGGAGCAGTTCTTC
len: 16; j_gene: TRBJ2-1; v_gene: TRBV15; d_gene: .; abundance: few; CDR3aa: CATSRDRVGAYNEQFF; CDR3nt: TGTGCCACCAGCAGAGATCGGGTAGGTGCCTACAATGAGCAGTTCTTC
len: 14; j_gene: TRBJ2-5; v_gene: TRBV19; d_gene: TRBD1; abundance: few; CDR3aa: CASLQPGQQETQYF; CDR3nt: TGTGCCAGTTTACAACCGGGACAGCAAGAGACCCAGTACTTC
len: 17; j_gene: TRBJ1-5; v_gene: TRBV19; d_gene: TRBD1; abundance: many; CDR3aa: CASQVPTGQGVGQPQHF; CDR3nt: TGTGCCAGTCAGGTGCCAACGGGGCAGGGGGTAGGTCAGCCCCAGCATTTT
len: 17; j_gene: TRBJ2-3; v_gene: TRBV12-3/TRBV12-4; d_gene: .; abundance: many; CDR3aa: CASSLRSTGVSTDTQYF; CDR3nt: TGTGCCAGCAGCCTAAGGTCAACGGGAGTGAGCACAGATACGCAGTATTTT
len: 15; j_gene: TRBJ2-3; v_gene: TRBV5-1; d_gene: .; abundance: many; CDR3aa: CASRFVGQSTDTQYF; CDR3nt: TGCGCCAGCAGGTTCGTAGGACAAAGCACAGATACGCAGTATTTT
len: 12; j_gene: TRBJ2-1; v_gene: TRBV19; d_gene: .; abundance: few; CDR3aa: CASSIGHWEQFF; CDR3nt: TGTGCCAGTAGTATCGGACATTGGGAGCAGTTCTTC
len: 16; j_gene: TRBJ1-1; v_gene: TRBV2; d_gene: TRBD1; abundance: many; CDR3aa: CASMNPSQGMNTEAFF; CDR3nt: TGTGCCAGCATGAATCCATCACAGGGGATGAACACTGAAGCTTTCTTT
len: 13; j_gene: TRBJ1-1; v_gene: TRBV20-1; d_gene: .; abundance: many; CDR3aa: CSADQGFDTEAFF; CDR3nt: TGCAGTGCTGACCAGGGGTTCGACACTGAAGCTTTCTTT
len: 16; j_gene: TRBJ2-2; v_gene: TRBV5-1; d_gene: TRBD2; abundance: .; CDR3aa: CASSHSGRADTGELFF; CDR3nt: TGCGCCAGCAGTCATAGCGGGAGGGCCGACACCGGGGAGCTGTTTTTT
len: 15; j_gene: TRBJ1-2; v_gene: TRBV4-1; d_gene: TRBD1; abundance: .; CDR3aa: CASSQGDRVDYGYTF; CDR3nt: TGCGCCAGCAGCCAAGGGGACAGGGTCGACTATGGCTACACCTTC
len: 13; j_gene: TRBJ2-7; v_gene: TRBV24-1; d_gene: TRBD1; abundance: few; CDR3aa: CATRDRDSYEQYF; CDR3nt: TGTGCCACGAGGGACAGAGACTCCTACGAGCAGTACTTC